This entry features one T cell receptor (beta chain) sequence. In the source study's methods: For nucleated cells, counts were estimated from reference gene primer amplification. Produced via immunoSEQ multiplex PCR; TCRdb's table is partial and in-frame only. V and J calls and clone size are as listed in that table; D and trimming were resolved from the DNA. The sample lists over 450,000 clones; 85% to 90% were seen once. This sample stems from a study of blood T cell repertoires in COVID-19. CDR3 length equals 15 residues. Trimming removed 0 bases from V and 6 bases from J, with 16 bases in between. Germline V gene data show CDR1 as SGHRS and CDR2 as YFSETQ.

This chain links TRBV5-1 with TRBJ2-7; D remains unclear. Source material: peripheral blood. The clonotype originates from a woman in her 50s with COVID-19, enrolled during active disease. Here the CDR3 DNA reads TGCGCCAGCAGCTTGGTTGCAGGAACCCGTACCGAGCAGTACTTC. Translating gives CASSLVAGTRTEQYF.